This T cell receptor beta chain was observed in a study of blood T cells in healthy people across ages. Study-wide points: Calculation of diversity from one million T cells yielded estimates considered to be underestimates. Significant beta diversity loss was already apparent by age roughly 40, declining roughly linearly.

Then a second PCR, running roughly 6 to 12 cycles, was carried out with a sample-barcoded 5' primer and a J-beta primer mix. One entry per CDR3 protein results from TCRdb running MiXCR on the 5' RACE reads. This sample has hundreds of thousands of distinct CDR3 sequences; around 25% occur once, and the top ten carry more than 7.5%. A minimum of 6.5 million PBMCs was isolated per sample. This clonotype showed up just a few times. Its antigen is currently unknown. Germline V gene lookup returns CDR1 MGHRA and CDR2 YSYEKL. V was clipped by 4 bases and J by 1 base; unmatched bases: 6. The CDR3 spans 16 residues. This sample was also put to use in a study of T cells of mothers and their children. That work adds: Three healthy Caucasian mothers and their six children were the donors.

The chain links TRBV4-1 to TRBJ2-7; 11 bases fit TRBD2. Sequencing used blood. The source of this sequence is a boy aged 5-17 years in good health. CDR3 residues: CASSPALAGGSYEQYF. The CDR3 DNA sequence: TGCGCCAGCAGCCCAGCGCTAGCGGGGGGATCCTACGAGCAGTACTTC.